Listed below are T cell receptor beta chains from one sample, sequenced in a study of tumor-infiltrating lymphocytes in glioblastoma multiforme. TCRdb processed the multiplex PCR reads anew with MiXCR; each CDR3 protein has one entry. The data hold roughly 10,000 distinct CDR3 sequences, with just over 65% observed a single time. The sequenced sample consisted of brain tumor tissue. Receptors were obtained from a male donor with glioblastoma. CDR3s include the opening cysteine and the closing phenylalanine or tryptophan. Each record gives: D gene, clone size, V gene, J gene, CDR3 protein, CDR3 DNA. The D gene is left open where the match is weak. Size values are once, few and many counts, or a class for expanded clones, and some rows have none.

>TRBD1|NA|TRBV6-2/TRBV6-3|TRBJ1-1
CATAGQYIKNTEAFF
TGTGCCACGGCGGGACAGTATATAAAGAACACTGAAGCTTTCTTT
>NA|NA|TRBV4-2|TRBJ2-5
CASSHSRETQYF
TGTGCCAGCAGCCATTCCAGAGAGACCCAGTACTTC
>NA|NA|TRBV20-1|TRBJ1-1
CSAGGGNIEAFF
TGCAGTGCTGGGGGGGGCAACATTGAAGCTTTCTTT
>NA|many|TRBV16|TRBJ1-4
CASSQTGLNEKLFF
TGTGCCAGCAGCCAAACGGGACTTAATGAAAAACTGTTTTTT
>NA|NA|TRBV12-2|TRBJ2-1
CTSPEDRAVGNDQFF
TGTACAAGTCCCGAAGACAGGGCGGTGGGAAATGATCAGTTCTTC
>NA|NA|TRBV11-2|TRBJ2-5
CASSWGYSQETQYF
TGTGCCAGCAGCTGGGGGTATTCCCAAGAGACCCAGTACTTC
>NA|NA|TRBV10-2|TRBJ2-6
CASTPRDTGANVLTF
TGCGCCAGCACCCCCCGGGACACTGGGGCCAACGTCCTGACTTTT
>TRBD1|NA|TRBV28|TRBJ1-5
CVSSSWTGRENQPQHF
TGTGTCAGCAGTTCCTGGACAGGGCGGGAGAATCAGCCCCAGCATTTT
>NA|NA|TRBV20-1|TRBJ2-1
CSARGGTRDEQFF
TGCAGTGCTAGGGGCGGGACACGAGATGAGCAGTTCTTC
>NA|many|TRBV7-3|TRBJ1-1
CASSSDRNTEAFF
TGTGCCAGCAGCTCGGACAGAAACACTGAAGCTTTCTTT
>NA|NA|TRBV11-1|TRBJ2-1
CASSFSRLEQFF
TGTGCCAGCAGCTTTTCTCGGCTAGAGCAGTTCTTC
>TRBD2|NA|TRBV20-1|TRBJ2-7
CSAIYSGTGGRFSYEQYF
TGCAGTGCTATTTACTCCGGGACTGGCGGGAGGTTTTCCTACGAGCAGTACTTC
>TRBD2|NA|TRBV6-5|TRBJ2-3
CTSSYDSGSTDTHYF
TGTACCAGCAGTTACGACAGCGGGAGCACAGATACGCATTATTTT
>NA|NA|TRBV20-1|TRBJ2-1
CSARDDAGLYEQSF
TGCAGTGCTAGAGACGATGCAGGGCTGTATGAGCAGTCCTTC
>TRBD2|NA|TRBV12-3/TRBV12-4|TRBJ2-3
CASSNSGRADTQYF
TGTGCCAGCAGTAATAGCGGGAGGGCAGATACGCAGTATTTT
>NA|NA|TRBV27|TRBJ2-4
CASSYIGPVPYAKNIQYF
TGTGCCAGCAGTTACATAGGACCTGTTCCGTACGCCAAAAACATTCAGTACTTC
>TRBD2|medium-sized|TRBV5-6|TRBJ2-1
CASSLYKLAGENEQFF
TGTGCCAGCAGCTTGTATAAGCTAGCGGGAGAAAATGAGCAGTTCTTC
>TRBD1|many|TRBV24-1|TRBJ2-7
CATSDTGTGGNEQYF
TGTGCCACCAGTGATACCGGGACAGGCGGAAACGAGCAGTACTTC
>TRBD1|NA|TRBV7-2|TRBJ2-2
CASSLSGQGNTGELFF
TGTGCCAGCAGCTTGAGCGGACAGGGGAACACCGGGGAGCTGTTTTTT
>NA|NA|TRBV25-1|TRBJ2-1
CASSECGRQGRDNEQFF
TGTGCCAGCAGTGAATGCGGTAGGCAGGGAAGAGACAATGAGCAGTTCTTC